This T cell receptor (beta chain) came from a study of CD8+ T cells in alopecia areata. Described treatment: oral pan-JAK inhibitor, 5-10 mg twice daily. After isolation, RNA underwent reverse transcription to generate cDNA as the sequencing template. The table came from immunoSEQ multiplex PCR; TCRdb's copy has only in-frame clones and leaves some out. Of about 190,000 clones in the sample, roughly 70% are singletons; the top ten hold about 1.3%. General study findings and limits: Under tofacitinib, numerous expanded lesional clonotypes remained detectable in scalp and blood.

For this clone: Its antigen is not known.

V was cut by 5 bases and J by 7 bases, with 14 bases left in between. The CDR3 covers 14 residues. Germline values: CDR1 SGHTA, CDR2 FQGTGA. V usage is TRBV7-3 and J usage is TRBJ2-2; D possibly uses TRBD1 or TRBD2 (5 bases each). This TCR was recovered from a human donor with alopecia areata. The sample consisted of CD4+ T cells sorted from blood, taken at approximately week 50, from a patient treated with tofacitinib. The DNA of the CDR3 is TGTGCCAGCAGCACCCGGGGCCTTGGCGGGGAGCTGTTTTTT. It encodes CASSTRGLGGELFF.